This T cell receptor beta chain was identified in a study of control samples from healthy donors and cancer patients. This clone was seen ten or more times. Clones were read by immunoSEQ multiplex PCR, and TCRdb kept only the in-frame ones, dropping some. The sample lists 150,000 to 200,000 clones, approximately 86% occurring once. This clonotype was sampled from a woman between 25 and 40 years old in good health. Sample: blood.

CDR3 protein: CASSPNRGQPQHF. CDR3 coding DNA: TGTGCCAGCTCACCAAACAGGGGGCAGCCCCAGCATTTT. The chain carries TRBV18 and TRBJ1-5; TRBD1 agrees at 8 bases. The germline gives CDR1 KGHSH, CDR2 LQKENI. The V gene end was trimmed by 2 bases and the J gene end by 7 bases; junction bases not matched to a gene: 1. This CDR3 comprises 13 residues.